The sequence of this TCR beta chain was determined in a study of shared clonotypes between healthy human individuals. The V end was cut by 7 bases, the J end by 8 bases, with 15 bases between. The germline V gene encodes CDR1 MNHEY and CDR2 SVGAGI. The CDR3 sequence is 13 residues long. Findings of the study overall: Only blood was sampled; tissue repertoires likely differ.

Of note for this clone: Its antigen is currently unknown.

Profiling relied on immunoSEQ multiplex PCR, and the TCRdb table lists in-frame clones only, not all of them. Of nearly 1,000,000 clones in the sample, around three quarters were seen once. Caucasian adults residing in Nashville, Tennessee made up all the donors. The receptor was isolated from a man between 18 and 29 years old in good health. The chain combines TRBV6-5 with TRBJ2-1; D may be TRBD2 (6 bases). The sequencing sample was made of memory CD4+ T cells sorted from blood. Specified subset: CD45RA-negative fraction. The CDR3 nucleotides are TGTGCCAGCACCCTTCCCACTAGCTATGAGCAGTTCTTC. It specifies CASTLPTSYEQFF.